The 21 T cell receptor beta chains below all came from one sample that was sequenced in a study of PD-L1 blockade in urothelial cancer (dated by TCRdb to 2016 to 2017). Interpreted using the paper, the time point label stands for: pretreatment peripheral blood. The protocol used for the library was the immunoSEQ multiplex PCR assay. What TCRdb holds here is the immuneACCESS table cut down to in-frame rearrangements. Part of the clones is not present; checked against another copy, under half of the missing clones reflect an unresolved V gene, and the others are unexplained. The sample table lists about 35,000 clones, roughly 80% of them with a count of one. The top ten clones comprise roughly 7% of the sample. This sample comprised PBMCs, obtained around atezolizumab (anti-PD-L1) treatment. These receptors were taken from a man in his 60s with urothelial cancer.

The chain is built from TRBV7-2 and TRBJ2-7; 13 bases line up with TRBD2. The CDR3 extends over 18 amino acids. After removal of 3 bases from V and 0 bases from J, the junction contained 8 bases not matched to a gene. Germline V gene sequence: CDR1 SGHTA, CDR2 FQGNSA. The CDR3 DNA follows: TGTGCCAGCAGCTTTCGACTAGCGGGGGGTAGGAGCTCCTACGAGCAGTACTTC. This codes for CASSFRLAGGRSSYEQYF.

The chain couples TRBV5-1 to TRBJ2-7, with TRBD1 matching 10 bases. Germline values: CDR1 SGHRS, CDR2 YFSETQ. This CDR3 is 15 amino acids long. Germline trimming cut 4 bases from V and 2 bases from J; bases unmatched to any gene: 6. The CDR3 reads CASSPSGTGAYEQYF. CDR3 DNA sequence: TGCGCCAGCAGCCCTTCCGGGACAGGGGCCTACGAGCAGTACTTC.

The J gene is TRBJ2-7, the V gene TRBV9; 12 bases match TRBD2. Germline-derived CDR1 and CDR2 are SGDLS and YYNGEE. CDR3 length: 15 amino acids. Trimming removed 2 bases from V and 6 bases from J; junction bases left unmatched: 6. CDR3 loop: CASSVASGGALEQYF. CDR3 coding DNA: TGTGCCAGCAGCGTCGCTAGCGGGGGGGCCCTCGAGCAGTACTTC.

The CDR3 sequence: CASRTGALAEKLFF. Here the CDR3 DNA reads TGTGCCAGCAGAACAGGGGCATTAGCGGAAAAACTGTTTTTT. The chain couples TRBV2 to TRBJ1-4; 7 nucleotides align to TRBD1. This CDR3 contains 14 residues. After removal of 6 bases from V and 8 bases from J, the junction contained 9 bases not matched to a gene. Germline V lookup: CDR1 SNHLY, CDR2 FYNNEI. The full variable domain, its missing parts supplied by reference TRBV2 and TRBJ1-4, is EPEVTQTPSHQVTQMGQEVILRCVPISNHLYFYWYRQILGQKVEFLVSFYNNEISEKSEIFDDQFSVERPDGSNFTLKIRSTKLEDSAMYFCASRTGALAEKLFFGSGTQLSVL.

The chain has TRBV10-3 and TRBJ1-2, with TRBD1 matching 8 bases. The germline CDR1 and CDR2 sequences are ENHRY and SYGVKD. There are 14 residues in the CDR3. Trimming at V came to 5 bases and at J to 3 bases, leaving 5 bases not matched to a gene. The CDR3 nucleotides are TGTGCCATCAGTCCCGCAGGGGGCGACTATGGCTACACCTTC. It codes for CAISPAGGDYGYTF.

The sample holds one count of this clone. This chain joins TRBV5-1 and TRBJ2-5; the match to TRBD1 covers 8 bases. CDR1 is SGHRS, CDR2 YFSETQ, per germline. Trimming removed 0 bases from V and 5 bases from J; junction bases left unmatched: 12. CDR3 length equals 17 residues. Written as DNA, the CDR3 is TGCGCCAGCAGCTTGGCCCCCCGCGGGACAGGCGCGGAGACCCAGTACTTC. Protein: CASSLAPRGTGAETQYF.

The V and J genes are TRBV6-5 and TRBJ1-1; a weak D match, TRBD1 (6 bases). V was pared by 0 bases and J by 6 bases, with 14 bases between. The CDR3 loop spans 15 amino acids. CDR1 and CDR2 (germline): MNHEY, SVGAGI. This CDR3 reads CASSYSAQGVSEAFF. In DNA, the CDR3 is TGTGCCAGCAGTTACTCGGCACAGGGAGTCTCTGAAGCTTTCTTT.

The V call is TRBV19, the J call TRBJ1-2, with D perhaps TRBD1 (6 bases). The CDR3 sequence is 14 residues long. Trimming cost V 7 bases and J 5 bases, with 17 bases left between them. Germline V gives CDR1 LNHDA, CDR2 SQIVND (reference sequence). CDR3 coding DNA: TGTGCCAGTACATCCGGGACATTCGGATATGGCTACACCTTC. Translated, it gives CASTSGTFGYGYTF.

This sequence joins TRBV6-5 and TRBJ1-5; 8 bases agree with TRBD1. The germline V gene encodes CDR1 MNHEY and CDR2 SVGAGI. The CDR3 has 15 residues. Trimming cost V 6 bases and J 3 bases; bases outside gene matches: 7. CDR3 in amino acids: CASSPNRGNNQPQHF. The CDR3 nucleotides are TGTGCCAGCAGCCCTAACAGGGGGAACAATCAGCCCCAGCATTTT.

The count of this clone is one. The rearrangement links TRBV28 to TRBJ1-6; D may be TRBD1 (6 bases). V lost 3 bases to trimming and J lost 8 bases, with 8 bases between them. The CDR3 contains 13 residues. Germline V lookup: CDR1 MDHEN, CDR2 SYDVKM. Written as DNA, the CDR3 is TGTGCCAGCAGTTTTAGGACAGATTCACCCCTCCACTTT. It specifies CASSFRTDSPLHF.

This clone was found a few times. The chain joins TRBV28 to TRBJ1-2, with D uncertain. Germline CDR1 MDHEN, CDR2 SYDVKM. The V end was cut by 3 bases, the J end by 5 bases, with 22 bases between. The CDR3 is made up of 17 amino acids. The CDR3: CASSLGLSIGVGYGYTF. The CDR3 nucleotides are TGTGCCAGCAGTTTGGGATTAAGTATCGGGGTTGGGTATGGCTACACCTTC.

The rearrangement joins TRBV6-5 to TRBJ1-1; 8 nucleotides align to TRBD1. Trimming removed 8 bases from V and 2 bases from J; junction bases left unmatched: 10. The CDR3 has 15 amino acids. CDR1 is MNHEY, CDR2 SVGAGI, per germline. CDR3 bases: TGTGCCAGCCGCAAACAGGGGGGGAGCAACACTGAAGCTTTCTTT. Translation gives CASRKQGGSNTEAFF.

The chain joins TRBV6-1 to TRBJ1-5; perhaps TRBD1 as D (6 bases). Trimming removed 7 bases from V and 6 bases from J, with 16 bases in between. The length of the CDR3 is 14 residues. Germline assignment: CDR1 MNHNS and CDR2 SASEGT. CDR3 sequence reads: CASTPDRSSQPQHF. In nucleotides, the CDR3 is TGTGCCAGCACCCCTGACAGGTCGAGTCAGCCCCAGCATTTT.

J is TRBJ2-5 and V is TRBV7-9; perhaps TRBD1 as D (5 bases). Trimming removed 1 base from V and 2 bases from J, with 8 bases in between. Germline V lookup: CDR1 SEHNR, CDR2 FQNEAQ (reference sequence). The length of the CDR3 is 14 residues. The CDR3 is CASSLGQQQETQYF. The CDR3 bases are TGTGCCAGCAGCTTAGGACAGCAACAAGAGACCCAGTACTTC. Drawing the rest from reference TRBV7-9 and TRBJ2-5, the complete variable domain is DTGVSQNPRHKITKRGQNVTFRCDPISEHNRLYWYRQTLGQGPEFLTYFQNEAQLEKSRLLSDRFSAERPKGSFSTLEIQRTEQGDSAMYLCASSLGQQQETQYFGPGTRLLVL.

The chain links TRBV7-2 to TRBJ2-6; D gene uncertain. The CDR3 sequence is 15 residues long. Germline V lookup: CDR1 SGHTA, CDR2 FQGNSA. Deletions cut 5 bases from V and 0 bases from J, with 8 bases between. In DNA, the CDR3 is TGTGCCAGCAGCCGAGGCCCCTCTGGGGCCAACGTCCTGACTTTC. Encoded protein: CASSRGPSGANVLTF.

This sequence joins TRBV6-5 and TRBJ2-2; possibly TRBD2 for D (5 bases). The V gene lost 0 bases and the J gene lost 6 bases, with 11 bases spanning the gap. This CDR3 has 15 amino acids. Per the germline V gene, CDR1 is MNHEY and CDR2 is SVGAGI. In nucleotides, the CDR3 is TGTGCCAGCAGTTACTCGATGCGAGGGTCCGGGGAGCTGTTTTTT. This codes for CASSYSMRGSGELFF.

This chain links TRBV6-5 with TRBJ2-3; no reliable D call. Germline loops: CDR1 MNHEY, CDR2 SVGAGI. The CDR3 covers 14 residues. V lost 0 bases to trimming and J lost 4 bases, with 8 bases between them. CDR3: CASSYSMLADTQYF. CDR3 in DNA: TGTGCCAGCAGTTACTCGATGTTAGCAGATACGCAGTATTTT.

The CDR3 DNA sequence: TGTGCCAGCAGGTCAGGGTCGGAGAACACTGAAGCTTTCTTT. Translating gives CASRSGSENTEAFF. The chain uses TRBV28 and TRBJ1-1, with D perhaps matching TRBD1 (5 bases). This CDR3 region has 14 residues. V lost 6 bases and J lost 1, with 12 bases in between. Germline loops: CDR1 MDHEN, CDR2 SYDVKM.

The J gene is TRBJ2-7, the V gene TRBV5-1; D uncertain. The CDR3 runs to 14 residues. V dropped 1 base and J dropped 0 bases, with 8 bases sitting between them. Looked up from germline, CDR1 is SGHRS and CDR2 is YFSETQ. CDR3 protein: CASSLLEDSYEQYF. In DNA, the CDR3 is TGCGCCAGCAGCTTGCTAGAGGACTCCTACGAGCAGTACTTC.

The genes are TRBV6-6 and TRBJ2-1; 9 bases are a match to TRBD2. The CDR3 is made up of 16 amino acids. The germline V gene has CDR1 MNHNY and CDR2 SVGAGI (reference sequence). V was clipped by 5 bases and J by 6 bases; unmatched bases: 11. CDR3: CASSLRTSARPNEQFF. DNA for the CDR3: TGTGCCAGCAGTCTCAGGACTAGCGCGCGGCCCAATGAGCAGTTCTTC.

The CDR3 nucleotides read TGTGCCAGCAGACTCCGTGGGACTAGCCGCACAGATACGCAGTATTTT. Translating it yields CASRLRGTSRTDTQYF. The rearrangement joins TRBV13 to TRBJ2-3; 9 nucleotides agree with TRBD2. This CDR3 spans 16 amino acids. V trimming: 6 bases; J trimming: 1 base; junction bases outside the gene matches: 8. Germline-derived CDR1 and CDR2 are PRHDT and FYEKMQ (reference sequence).